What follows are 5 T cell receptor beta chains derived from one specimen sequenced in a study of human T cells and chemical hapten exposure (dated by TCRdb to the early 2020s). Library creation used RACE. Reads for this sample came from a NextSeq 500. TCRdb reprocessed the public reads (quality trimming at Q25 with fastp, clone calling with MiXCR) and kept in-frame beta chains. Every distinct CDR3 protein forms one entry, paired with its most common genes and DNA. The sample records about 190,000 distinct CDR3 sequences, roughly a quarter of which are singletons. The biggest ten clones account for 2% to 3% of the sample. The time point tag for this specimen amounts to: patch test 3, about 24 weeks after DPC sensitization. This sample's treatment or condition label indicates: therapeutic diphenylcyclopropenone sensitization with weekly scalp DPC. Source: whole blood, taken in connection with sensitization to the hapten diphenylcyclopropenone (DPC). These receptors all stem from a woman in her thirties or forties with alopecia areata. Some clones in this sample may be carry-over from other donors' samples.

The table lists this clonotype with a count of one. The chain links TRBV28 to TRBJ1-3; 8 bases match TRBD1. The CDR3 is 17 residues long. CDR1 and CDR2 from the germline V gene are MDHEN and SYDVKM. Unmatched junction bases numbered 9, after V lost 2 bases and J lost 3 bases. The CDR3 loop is CASSLKGQGALGNTIYF. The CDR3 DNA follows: TGTGCCAGCAGTTTAAAAGGGCAGGGGGCTCTTGGAAACACCATATATTTT.

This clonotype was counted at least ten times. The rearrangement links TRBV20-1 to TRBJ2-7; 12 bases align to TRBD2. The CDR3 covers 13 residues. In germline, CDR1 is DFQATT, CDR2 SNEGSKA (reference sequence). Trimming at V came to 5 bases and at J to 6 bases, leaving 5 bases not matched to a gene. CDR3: CSARTSGNLEQYF. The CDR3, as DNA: TGCAGTGCTCGGACTAGCGGGAACCTCGAGCAGTACTTC.

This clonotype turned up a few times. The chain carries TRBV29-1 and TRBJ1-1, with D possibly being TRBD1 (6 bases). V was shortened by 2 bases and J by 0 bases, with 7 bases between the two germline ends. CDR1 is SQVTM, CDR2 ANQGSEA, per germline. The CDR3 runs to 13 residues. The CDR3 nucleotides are TGCAGCGTTGAACAGGGGATGAACACTGAAGCTTTCTTT. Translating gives CSVEQGMNTEAFF.

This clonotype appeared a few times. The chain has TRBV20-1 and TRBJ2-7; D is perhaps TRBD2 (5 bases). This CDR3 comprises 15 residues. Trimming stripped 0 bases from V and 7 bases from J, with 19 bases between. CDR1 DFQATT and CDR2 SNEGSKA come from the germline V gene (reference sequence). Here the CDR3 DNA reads TGCAGTGCTAGAGATTTCTCCCACACCCCGGGGGAGCAGTACTTC. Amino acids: CSARDFSHTPGEQYF.

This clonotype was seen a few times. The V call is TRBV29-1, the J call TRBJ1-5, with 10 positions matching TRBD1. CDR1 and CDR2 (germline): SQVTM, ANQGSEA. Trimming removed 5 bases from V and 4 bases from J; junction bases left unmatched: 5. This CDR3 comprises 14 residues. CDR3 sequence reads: CSVSLGQGNQPQHF. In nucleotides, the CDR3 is TGCAGCGTTAGTCTGGGACAGGGGAATCAGCCCCAGCATTTT.